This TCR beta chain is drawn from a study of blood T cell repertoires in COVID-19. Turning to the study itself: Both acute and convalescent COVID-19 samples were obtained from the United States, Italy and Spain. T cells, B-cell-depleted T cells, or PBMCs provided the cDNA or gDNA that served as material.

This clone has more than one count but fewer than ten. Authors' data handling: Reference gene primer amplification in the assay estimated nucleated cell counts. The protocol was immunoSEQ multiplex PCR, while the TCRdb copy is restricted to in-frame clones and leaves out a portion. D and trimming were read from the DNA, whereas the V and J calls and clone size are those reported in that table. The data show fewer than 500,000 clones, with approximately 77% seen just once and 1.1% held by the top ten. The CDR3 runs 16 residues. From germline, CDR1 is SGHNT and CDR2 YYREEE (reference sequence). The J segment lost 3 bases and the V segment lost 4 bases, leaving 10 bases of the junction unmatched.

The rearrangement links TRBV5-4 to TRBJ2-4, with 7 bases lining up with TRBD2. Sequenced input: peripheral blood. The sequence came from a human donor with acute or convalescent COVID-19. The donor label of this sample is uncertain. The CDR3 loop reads CASSPAGGGGKNIQYF. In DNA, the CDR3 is TGTGCCAGCAGCCCCGCGGGTGGGGGGGGCAAAAACATTCAGTACTTC.